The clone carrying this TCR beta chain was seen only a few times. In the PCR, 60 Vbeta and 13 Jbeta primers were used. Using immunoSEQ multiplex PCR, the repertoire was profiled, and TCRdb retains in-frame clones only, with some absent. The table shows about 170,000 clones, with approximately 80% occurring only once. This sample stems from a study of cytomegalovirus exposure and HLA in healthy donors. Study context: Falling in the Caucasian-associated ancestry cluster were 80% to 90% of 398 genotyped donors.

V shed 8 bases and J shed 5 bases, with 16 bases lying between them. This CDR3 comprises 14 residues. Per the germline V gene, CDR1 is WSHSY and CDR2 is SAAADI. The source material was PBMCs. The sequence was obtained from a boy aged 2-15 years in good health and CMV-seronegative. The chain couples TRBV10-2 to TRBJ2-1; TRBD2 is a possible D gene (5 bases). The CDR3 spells CASGTAGPDNEQFF. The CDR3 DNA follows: TGCGCCAGCGGAACGGCGGGTCCGGACAATGAGCAGTTCTTC.